The 5 T cell receptor beta chains below come from one sample, sequenced in a study of human T cells and chemical hapten exposure. Sample time point: patch test 3, about 24 weeks after DPC sensitization. As to treatment: therapeutic diphenylcyclopropenone sensitization with weekly scalp DPC. Each CDR3 protein gets one entry after TCRdb re-called the RACE reads with MiXCR. Of about 82,000 distinct CDR3 sequences in the sample, less than 14% were seen once. The sequences come from whole blood, collected in connection with sensitization to the hapten diphenylcyclopropenone (DPC). These TCRs come from a woman aged 45-65 years with alopecia areata. Some clones in this sample may be carry-over from other donors' samples.

This clonotype appeared many times. The chain uses TRBV30 and TRBJ1-5; D gene unclear. V dropped 0 bases and J dropped 0 bases, with 6 bases sitting between them. This CDR3 contains 14 residues. Germline V gene sequence: CDR1 GTSNPN, CDR2 SVGIG (reference sequence). Here the CDR3 DNA reads TGTGCCTGGAGTGTCCCGGGTAGCAATCAGCCCCAGCATTTT. This codes for CAWSVPGSNQPQHF.

This clonotype was detected ten times or more. The chain employs TRBV7-6 and TRBJ2-1; D is possibly TRBD1 (6 bases). The CDR3 has 15 amino acids. Germline values: CDR1 SGHVS, CDR2 FNYEAQ. Between the trimmed V and J ends, which lost 4 bases and 2 bases, there was a span of 12 bases. DNA for the CDR3: TGTGCCAGCAGCTCCAGACAGGTTACCTACAATGAGCAGTTCTTC. Residues: CASSSRQVTYNEQFF.

CDR3 amino acids: CASSLERARAPGISPLHF. As DNA, the CDR3 is TGTGCCAGCAGCTTAGAGAGGGCAAGGGCCCCCGGCATATCACCCCTCCACTTT. The chain combines TRBV11-2 with TRBJ1-6; D uncertain. The ends were cut back, 0 bases at V and 10 bases at J, with 22 bases in the middle. The germline CDR1 and CDR2 sequences are SGHAT and FQNNGV. This CDR3 is built from 18 residues. The full variable domain, its missing parts supplied by reference TRBV11-2 and TRBJ1-6, is EAGVAQSPRYKIIEKRQSVAFWCNPISGHATLYWYQQILGQGPKLLIQFQNNGVVDDSQLPKDRFSAERLKGVDSTLKIQPAKLEDSAVYLCASSLERARAPGISPLHFGNGTRLTVT.

This clonotype was picked up many times. The chain has TRBV6-2 or TRBV6-3 and TRBJ2-5; D might be TRBD2 (6 bases). The V gene lost 6 bases and the J gene lost 4 bases, with 18 bases spanning the gap. Germline assignment: CDR1 MNHEY and CDR2 SVGEGT. There are 15 residues in the CDR3. The CDR3 loop reads CASSPGLPRGETQYF. The DNA of the CDR3 is TGTGCCAGCAGCCCGGGACTTCCTCGGGGAGAGACCCAGTACTTC.

In this sample, this clonotype turned up many times. The rearrangement joins TRBV6-6 to TRBJ2-3; 8 bases are shared with TRBD2. Germline V gene data show CDR1 as MNHNY and CDR2 as SVGAGI (reference sequence). This CDR3 spans 15 amino acids. V shed 2 bases, J shed 3 bases, and the junction held 4 bases outside the gene matches. The CDR3, as DNA: TGTGCCAGCAGTTACAGAGCGGGAGTAACAGATACGCAGTATTTT. This gives the protein CASSYRAGVTDTQYF.